The present entry profiles one T cell receptor beta chain with its context. At least ten counts were recorded for this clonotype. Which antigen it targets is not known. Qualities for individual bases were not recorded, and no much larger clone is one base off. The sample is drawn from a study of identical twins (dated by TCRdb to the mid-2010s). Regarding the study in general: To test whether fetal clonotypes persist, this study deep-sequenced TCR alpha and beta repertoires from monozygotic twins, from unrelated adults of various ages, and from cord blood. Replicate twin experiments were performed at different times using different library preparation protocols to rule out contamination. The full study reports these points: Conclusions relied on cross-sectional statistical analysis, since the same donors could not be followed over many years. Invariant T cells such as MAIT and iNKT could partly confound zero-insertion analyses, although diverse VJ usage argued against such confounding for most clonotypes. Compared with coincidental sharing between unrelated individuals, out-of-frame TCR alpha sequences shared between twins showed an excess of sequences with low generation probability. The excess sharing between twins in beta out-of-frame sequences was weaker because fewer shared sequences reduced the signal-to-noise ratio. Abundant cord blood beta clonotypes carried fewer insertions; young adult naive repertoires showed a weaker similar trend, while memory repertoires showed none. Out-of-frame TCR alpha sharing in monozygotic twins was systematically underestimated by recombination models, whereas sharing between unrelated individuals was in agreement with the recombination models.

The germline V gene (reference sequence) supplies CDR1 LGHDT and CDR2 YNNKEL. V is clipped by 0 bases and J by 13 bases, and the sequence between their germline boundaries is 12 bases long. From its cysteine to its phenylalanine, the CDR3 spans 12 amino acids. The CDR3 DNA has 36 bases and is translated from base 1. All donors were healthy Caucasians. The twin cohort comprised three pairs of female monozygotic twins, all aged about 18 to 29 years. Positive isolation kits from Invitrogen were used to isolate the CD4+ and CD8+ T cell populations. Libraries were prepared through 5' RACE. Sequenced using an Illumina HiSeq 2000. Template switching introduced a universal primer binding site; the final cDNA contained a unique molecular identifier, enabling accurate counting of TCR cDNA molecules. Specific primers in the conserved constant-segment region were used to synthesize first-strand cDNA for the TCR alpha and beta chains. To control for contamination, every cDNA library carried two barcodes: a SMART-Mk sample barcode plus Illumina barcodes. TruSeq adapter sequences, together with Illumina sample barcodes, were added in two successive PCR steps. The Illumina HiSeq platform was used with custom primers to sequence TCR alpha and beta cDNA libraries. The published analysis was carried out like this. Raw reads were processed with MiGEC to extract unique molecular identifiers, and MiXCR was used to determine CDR3 positions. For each individual, recombination models were inferred using an EM algorithm with the repgenHMM and IGoR tools. The tcR package in R was used for shared clonotype analysis, with sharing normalized by the product of cloneset sizes. Out-of-frame nonproductive sequences were analyzed to study raw recombination free of thymic and clonal selection effects. TCRdb cleaned the public reads at Q25 with fastp, built clones with MiXCR and kept in-frame beta chains. Entries that share a CDR3 protein sequence are merged under the most common genes and DNA. TCRdb's processing, not the authors' own work, is the source of the V and J calls. Across this sample there are 450,000 or so distinct CDR3 sequences, with roughly a quarter seen only once. Approximately 2.9% of the sample is in the top ten clones.

The sample was also reused in another study, on T cells expressing NK-cell markers. The second study's authors report: In sorted CD3+CD56+NKG2C+, CD3+CD56+NKG2C- and CD3+CD56-NKG2C+ T-cell subsets from several donors, TCR beta-chain repertoires were profiled. Among the eight sequenced donors, only one was HCMV-seronegative, while the other seven were HCMV-seropositive. In several experiments an anti-gammadeltaTCR antibody was added to restrict sorting to alphabetaTCR-expressing T cells. In more than five donors, the dominant CD3+CD56+NKG2C+ clonotypes ranked among the top 10 CD8+ clonotypes, making up 1.0-7.0% of CD8+ T cells. Those dominant clonotypes were again the most abundant among CD3+CD56-NKG2C+ cells in several donors, at about 28.3-60.1%. It remained unclear whether the expanded NKG2C-expressing T cell clones were specific for HCMV antigens. All eight donors whose samples were sequenced were randomly selected healthy volunteers, three of them men and five women. HCMV serostatus was determined by detecting HCMV-specific IgG in serum with a commercial ELISA kit. MIGEC was used to demultiplex reads and group reads by UMI, and MiTCR was used to assemble and quantify clonotypes. To exclude erroneous sequences, only TCR cDNA sequences supported by at least two reads were retained. Downstream repertoire analysis used the tcR package, and clonotypes were matched across fractions by CDR3 nucleotide sequence plus V segment. VDJmatch was used to annotate antigen specificity against VDJdb, with one amino acid substitution in CDR3 allowed.

The clonotype originates from a woman under 30 in good health. Input material: CD4+ T cells sorted from blood. The chain is made from TRBV3-1 and TRBJ1-2; the D gene remains uncertain. Read as DNA, the sequence is TGTGCCAGCAGCCAAGAAGGTCTGCCCAGCACCTTC. It is translated as CASSQEGLPSTF. Reference TRBV3-1 and TRBJ1-2 genes cover what lies past the CDR3, so the full variable domain is DTAVSQTPKYLVTQMGNDKSIKCEQNLGHDTMYWYKQDSKKFLKIMFSYNNKELIINETVPNRFSPKSPDKAHLNLHINSLELGDSAVYFCASSQEGLPSTFGSGTRLTVV.